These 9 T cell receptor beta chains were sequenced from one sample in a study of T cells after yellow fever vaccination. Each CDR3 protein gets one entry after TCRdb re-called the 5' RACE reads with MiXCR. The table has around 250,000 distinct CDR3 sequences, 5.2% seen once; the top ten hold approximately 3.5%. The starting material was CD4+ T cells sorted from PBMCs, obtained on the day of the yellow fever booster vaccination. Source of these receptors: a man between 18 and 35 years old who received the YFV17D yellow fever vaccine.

CDR3 sequence: CASRPTLGQGNTEAFF. CDR3 coding DNA: TGTGCCAGCAGACCGACCTTGGGACAGGGGAACACTGAAGCTTTCTTT. This chain uses TRBV11-2 with TRBJ1-1, with TRBD1 matching over 9 bases. The CDR3 loop spans 16 amino acids. Germline-derived CDR1 and CDR2 are SGHAT and FQNNGV. Unmatched junction bases numbered 9, after V lost 6 bases and J lost 1 base.

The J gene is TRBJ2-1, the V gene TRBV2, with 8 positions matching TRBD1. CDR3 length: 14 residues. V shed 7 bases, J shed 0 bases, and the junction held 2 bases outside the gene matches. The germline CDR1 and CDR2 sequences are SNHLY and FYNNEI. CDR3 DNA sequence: TGTGCCAGCATCGGACAGGGCTCCTACAATGAGCAGTTCTTC. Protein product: CASIGQGSYNEQFF.

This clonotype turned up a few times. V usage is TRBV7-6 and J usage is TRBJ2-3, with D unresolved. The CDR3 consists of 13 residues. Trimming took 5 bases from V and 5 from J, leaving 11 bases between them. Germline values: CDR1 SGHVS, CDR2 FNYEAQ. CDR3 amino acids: CASSPNVGDTQYF. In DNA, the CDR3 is TGTGCCAGCAGCCCAAACGTGGGAGATACGCAGTATTTT.

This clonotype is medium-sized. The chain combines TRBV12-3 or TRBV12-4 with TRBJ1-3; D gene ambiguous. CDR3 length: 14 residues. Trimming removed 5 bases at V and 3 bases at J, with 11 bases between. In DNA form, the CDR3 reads TGTGCCAGCAGTCCGTCGGCGGGTGGAAACACCATATATTTT. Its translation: CASSPSAGGNTIYF.

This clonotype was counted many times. The CDR3 nucleotides read TGTGCCTCGGAGAGACAGGGGGCCTACAATGAGCAGTTCTTC. Protein: CASERQGAYNEQFF. The genes are TRBV7-2 and TRBJ2-1, with 9 bases matching TRBD1. Germline V CDR1 and CDR2: SGHTA, FQGNSA. The CDR3 covers 14 residues. The J segment lost 2 bases and the V segment lost 11 bases, leaving 7 bases of the junction unmatched.

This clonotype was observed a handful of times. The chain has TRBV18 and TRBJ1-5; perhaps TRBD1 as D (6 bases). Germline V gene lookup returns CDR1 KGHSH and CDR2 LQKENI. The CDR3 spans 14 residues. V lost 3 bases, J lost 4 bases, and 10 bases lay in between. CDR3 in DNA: TGTGCCAGCTCACCGGGGGCAGCTAATCAGCCCCAGCATTTT. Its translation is CASSPGAANQPQHF.

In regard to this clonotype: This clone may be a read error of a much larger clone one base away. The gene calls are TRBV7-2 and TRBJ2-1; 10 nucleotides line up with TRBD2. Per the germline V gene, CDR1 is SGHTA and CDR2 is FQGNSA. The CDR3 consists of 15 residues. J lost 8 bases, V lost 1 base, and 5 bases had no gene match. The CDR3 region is CASSLVAGGYYEQFF. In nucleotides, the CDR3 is TGTGCCAGCAGCTTAGTAGCGGGGGGTTACTATGAGCAGTTCTTC.

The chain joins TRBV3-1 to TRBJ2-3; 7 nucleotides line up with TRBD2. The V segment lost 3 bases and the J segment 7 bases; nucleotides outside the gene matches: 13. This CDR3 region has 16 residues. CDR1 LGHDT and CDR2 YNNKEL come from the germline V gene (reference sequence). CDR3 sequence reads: CASSHGSGAEKYTQYF. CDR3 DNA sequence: TGTGCCAGCAGCCACGGAAGCGGGGCGGAAAAATATACGCAGTATTTT.

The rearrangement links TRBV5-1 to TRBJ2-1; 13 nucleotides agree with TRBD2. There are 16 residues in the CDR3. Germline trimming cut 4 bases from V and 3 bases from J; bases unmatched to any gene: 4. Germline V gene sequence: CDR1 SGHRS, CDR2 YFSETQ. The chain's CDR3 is CASSPGTSGDYNEQFF. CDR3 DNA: TGCGCCAGCAGCCCGGGGACTAGCGGGGACTACAATGAGCAGTTCTTC.